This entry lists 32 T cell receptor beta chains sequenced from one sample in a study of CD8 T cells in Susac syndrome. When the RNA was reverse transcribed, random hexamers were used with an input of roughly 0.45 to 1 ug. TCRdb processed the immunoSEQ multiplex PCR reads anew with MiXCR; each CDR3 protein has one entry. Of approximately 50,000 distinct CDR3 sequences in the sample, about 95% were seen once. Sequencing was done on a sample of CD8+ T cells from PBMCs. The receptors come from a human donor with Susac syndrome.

The CDR3 sequence is CASSLNRGTDTQYF. Written as DNA, the CDR3 is TGTGCCAGCAGCCTCAACAGGGGCACAGATACGCAGTATTTT. This chain uses TRBV7-6 with TRBJ2-3; possibly TRBD1 for D (6 bases). The CDR3 contains 14 residues. Trimming removed 5 bases at V and 1 base at J, with 10 bases between. The germline V gene encodes CDR1 SGHVS and CDR2 FNYEAQ.

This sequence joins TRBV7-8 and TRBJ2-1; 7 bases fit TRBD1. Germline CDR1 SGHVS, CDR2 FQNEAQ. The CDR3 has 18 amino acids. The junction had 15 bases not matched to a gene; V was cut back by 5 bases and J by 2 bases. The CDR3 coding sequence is TGTGCCAGCAGCCCTAGGGGGCTAGTTACTCCCACCTACAATGAGCAGTTCTTC. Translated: CASSPRGLVTPTYNEQFF.

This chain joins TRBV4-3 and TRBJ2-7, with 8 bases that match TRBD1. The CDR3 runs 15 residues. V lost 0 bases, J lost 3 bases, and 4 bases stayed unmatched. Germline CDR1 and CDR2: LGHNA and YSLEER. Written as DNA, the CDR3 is TGCGCCAGCAGCCAAGAAGGGGACAGGTACTACGAGCAGTACTTC. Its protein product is CASSQEGDRYYEQYF.

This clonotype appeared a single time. CDR3 DNA: TGTGCCAGCAGTGGGAACACCGGCTCTGGAAACACCATATATTTT. Residues: CASSGNTGSGNTIYF. J is TRBJ1-3 and V is TRBV6-1; D not resolved. Germline V CDR1 and CDR2: MNHNS, SASEGT. The CDR3 loop spans 15 amino acids. The V and J ends lost 4 bases and 0 bases respectively, with 10 bases between them.

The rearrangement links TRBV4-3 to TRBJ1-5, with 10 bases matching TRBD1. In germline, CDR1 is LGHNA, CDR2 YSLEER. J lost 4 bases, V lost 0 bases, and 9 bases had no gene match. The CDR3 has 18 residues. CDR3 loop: CASSQEAWTGGSNQPQHF. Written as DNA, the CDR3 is TGCGCCAGCAGCCAAGAAGCTTGGACAGGGGGTTCTAATCAGCCCCAGCATTTT.

CDR3: CSVDRGPPLANYGYTF. CDR3 in DNA: TGCAGCGTTGACAGGGGACCACCCTTAGCTAACTATGGCTACACCTTC. This chain links TRBV29-1 with TRBJ1-2, with TRBD1 as a possible D gene (6 bases). V was clipped by 3 bases and J by 0 bases, with 17 bases between them. This CDR3 is 16 amino acids long. Germline lookup yields CDR1 SQVTM and CDR2 ANQGSEA.

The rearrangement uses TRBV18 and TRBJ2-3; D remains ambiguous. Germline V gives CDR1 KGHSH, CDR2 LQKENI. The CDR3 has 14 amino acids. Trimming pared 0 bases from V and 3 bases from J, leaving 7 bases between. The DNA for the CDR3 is TGTGCCAGCTCACCACCCTCTGAAACAGATACGCAGTATTTT. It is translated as CASSPPSETDTQYF.

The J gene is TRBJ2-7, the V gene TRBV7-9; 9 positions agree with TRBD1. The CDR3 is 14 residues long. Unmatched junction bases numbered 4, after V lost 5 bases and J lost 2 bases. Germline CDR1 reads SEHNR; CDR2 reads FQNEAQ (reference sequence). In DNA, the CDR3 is TGTGCCAGCAGCCCGGGACAGGGCACCTACGAGCAGTACTTC. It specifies CASSPGQGTYEQYF.

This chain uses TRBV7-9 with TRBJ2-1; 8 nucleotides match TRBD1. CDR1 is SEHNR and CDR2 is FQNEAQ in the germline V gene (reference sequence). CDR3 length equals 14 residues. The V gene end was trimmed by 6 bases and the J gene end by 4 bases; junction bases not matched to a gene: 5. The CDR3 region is CASRPGQVYNEQFF. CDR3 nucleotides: TGTGCCAGCAGACCGGGACAGGTATACAATGAGCAGTTCTTC.

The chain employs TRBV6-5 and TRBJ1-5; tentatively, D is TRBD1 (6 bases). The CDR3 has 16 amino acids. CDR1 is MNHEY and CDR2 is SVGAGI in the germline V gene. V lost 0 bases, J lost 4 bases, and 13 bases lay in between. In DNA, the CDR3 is TGTGCCAGCAGTTACTCCTACGCAGGGGCAAATCAGCCCCAGCATTTT. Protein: CASSYSYAGANQPQHF.

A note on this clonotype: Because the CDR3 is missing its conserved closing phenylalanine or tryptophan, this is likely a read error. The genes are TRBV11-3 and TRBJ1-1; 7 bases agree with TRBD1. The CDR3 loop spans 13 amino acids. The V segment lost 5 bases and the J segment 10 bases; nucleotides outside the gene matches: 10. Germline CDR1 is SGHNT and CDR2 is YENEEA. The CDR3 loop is CASSRGQREGAFL. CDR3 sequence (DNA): TGTGCCAGCAGCCGGGGACAGAGGGAAGGAGCTTTCCTT.

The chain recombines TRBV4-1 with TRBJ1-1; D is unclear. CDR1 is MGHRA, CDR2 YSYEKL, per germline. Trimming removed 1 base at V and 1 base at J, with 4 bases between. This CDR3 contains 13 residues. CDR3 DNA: TGCGCCAGCAGCCAAGCCTGGAACACTGAAGCTTTCTTT. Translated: CASSQAWNTEAFF.

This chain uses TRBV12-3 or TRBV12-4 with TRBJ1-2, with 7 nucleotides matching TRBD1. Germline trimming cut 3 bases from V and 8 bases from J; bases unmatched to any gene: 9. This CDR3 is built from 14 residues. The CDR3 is CASSLWQGVGGYTF. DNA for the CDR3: TGTGCCAGCAGTTTGTGGCAGGGGGTAGGAGGCTACACCTTC.

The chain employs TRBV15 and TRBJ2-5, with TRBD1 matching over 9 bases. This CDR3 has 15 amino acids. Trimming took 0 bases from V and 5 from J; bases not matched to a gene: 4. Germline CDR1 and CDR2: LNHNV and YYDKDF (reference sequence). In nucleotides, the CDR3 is TGTGCCACCAGCAGAGAAACAGGGGGCCGGGAGACCCAGTACTTC. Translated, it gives CATSRETGGRETQYF.

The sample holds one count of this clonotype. The CDR3 spells CASSLAAGAPDYGYTF. The CDR3 DNA reads TGTGCCAGCAGCTTAGCCGCGGGGGCCCCGGACTATGGCTACACCTTC. The chain joins TRBV11-3 to TRBJ1-2; the D gene is possibly TRBD1 (6 bases). Germline values: CDR1 SGHNT, CDR2 YENEEA. Trimming left V 1 base short and J 3 bases short, with 15 bases between. The CDR3 loop spans 16 amino acids.

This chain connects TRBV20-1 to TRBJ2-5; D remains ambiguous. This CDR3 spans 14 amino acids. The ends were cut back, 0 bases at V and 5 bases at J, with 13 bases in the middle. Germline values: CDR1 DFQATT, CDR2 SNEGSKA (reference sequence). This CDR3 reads CSARDTASKETQYF. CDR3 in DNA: TGCAGTGCTAGAGATACCGCCTCCAAGGAGACCCAGTACTTC.

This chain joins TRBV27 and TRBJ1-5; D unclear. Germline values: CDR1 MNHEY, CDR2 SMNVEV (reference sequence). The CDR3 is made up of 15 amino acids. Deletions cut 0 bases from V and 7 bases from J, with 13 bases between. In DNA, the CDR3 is TGTGCCAGCAGTTTATCGACGGTGGGAGGCCAGCCCCAGCATTTT. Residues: CASSLSTVGGQPQHF.

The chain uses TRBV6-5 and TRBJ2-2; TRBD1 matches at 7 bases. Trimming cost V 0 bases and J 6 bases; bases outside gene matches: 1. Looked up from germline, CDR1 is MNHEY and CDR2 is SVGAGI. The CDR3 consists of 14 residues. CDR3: CASSYSTGPGELFF. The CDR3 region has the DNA TGTGCCAGCAGTTACTCGACAGGGCCCGGGGAGCTGTTTTTT.

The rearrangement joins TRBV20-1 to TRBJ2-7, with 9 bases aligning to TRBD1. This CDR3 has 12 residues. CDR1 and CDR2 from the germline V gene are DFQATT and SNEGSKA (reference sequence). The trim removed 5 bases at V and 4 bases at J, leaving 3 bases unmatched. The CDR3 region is CSARDREYEQYF. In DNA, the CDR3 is TGCAGTGCTCGGGACAGGGAGTACGAGCAGTACTTC.

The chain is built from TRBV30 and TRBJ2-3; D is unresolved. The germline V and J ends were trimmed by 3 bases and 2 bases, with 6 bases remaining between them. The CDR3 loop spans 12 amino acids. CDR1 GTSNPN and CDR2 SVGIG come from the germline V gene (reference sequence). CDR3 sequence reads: CAWRQITDTQYF. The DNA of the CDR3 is TGTGCCTGGAGACAGATCACAGATACGCAGTATTTT.

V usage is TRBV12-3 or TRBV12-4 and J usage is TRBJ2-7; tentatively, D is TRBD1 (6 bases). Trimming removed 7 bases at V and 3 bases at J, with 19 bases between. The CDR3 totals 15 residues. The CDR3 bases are TGTGCCAGCACGAATACCGGGACAATCGGCTACGAGCAGTACTTC. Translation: CASTNTGTIGYEQYF.

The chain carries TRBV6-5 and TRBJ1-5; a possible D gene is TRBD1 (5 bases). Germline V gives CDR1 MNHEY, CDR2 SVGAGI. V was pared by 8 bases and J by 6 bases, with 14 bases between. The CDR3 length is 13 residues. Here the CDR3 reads CASALGAGQPQHF. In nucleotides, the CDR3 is TGTGCCAGCGCCCTCGGGGCCGGTCAGCCCCAGCATTTT.

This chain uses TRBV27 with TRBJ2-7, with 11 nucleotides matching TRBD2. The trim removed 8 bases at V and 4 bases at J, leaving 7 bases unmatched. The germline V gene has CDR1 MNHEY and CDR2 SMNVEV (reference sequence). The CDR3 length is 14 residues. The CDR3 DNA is TGTGCCAGCGGTTACTTAGCGGGGGGGTACGAGCAGTACTTC. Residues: CASGYLAGGYEQYF.

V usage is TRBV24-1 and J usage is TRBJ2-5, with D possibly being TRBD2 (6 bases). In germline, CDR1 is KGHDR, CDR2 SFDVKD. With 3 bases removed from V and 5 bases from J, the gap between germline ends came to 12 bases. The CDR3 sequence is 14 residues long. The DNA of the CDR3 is TGTGCCACCAGTGATGGCCGGGAGCGGGAGACCCAGTACTTC. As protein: CATSDGRERETQYF.

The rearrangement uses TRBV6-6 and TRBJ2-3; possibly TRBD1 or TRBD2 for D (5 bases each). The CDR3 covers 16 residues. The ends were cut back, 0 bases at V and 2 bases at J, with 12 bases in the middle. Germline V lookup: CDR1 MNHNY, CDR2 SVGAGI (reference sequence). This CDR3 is CASSYSSPGPTDTQYF. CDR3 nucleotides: TGTGCCAGCAGTTACTCGAGCCCGGGGCCCACAGATACGCAGTATTTT.

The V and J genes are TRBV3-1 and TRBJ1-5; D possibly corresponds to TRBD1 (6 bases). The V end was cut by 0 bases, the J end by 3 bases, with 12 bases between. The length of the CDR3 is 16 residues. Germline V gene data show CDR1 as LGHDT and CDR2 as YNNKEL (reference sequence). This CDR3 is CASSQDLTGINQPQHF. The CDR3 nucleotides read TGTGCCAGCAGCCAAGATCTGACAGGAATCAATCAGCCCCAGCATTTT.

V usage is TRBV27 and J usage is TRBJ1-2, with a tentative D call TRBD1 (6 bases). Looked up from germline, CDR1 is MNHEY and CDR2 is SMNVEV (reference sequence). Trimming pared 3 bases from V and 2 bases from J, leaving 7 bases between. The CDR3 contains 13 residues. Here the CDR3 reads CASSFTGNYGYTF. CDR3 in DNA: TGTGCCAGCAGTTTCACAGGGAACTATGGCTACACCTTC.

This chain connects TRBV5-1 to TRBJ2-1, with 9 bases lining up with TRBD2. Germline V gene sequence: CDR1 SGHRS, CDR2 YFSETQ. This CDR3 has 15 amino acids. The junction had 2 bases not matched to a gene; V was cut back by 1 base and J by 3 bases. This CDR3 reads CASSLSSGSYNEQFF. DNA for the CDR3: TGCGCCAGCAGCTTGAGTAGCGGGAGCTACAATGAGCAGTTCTTC. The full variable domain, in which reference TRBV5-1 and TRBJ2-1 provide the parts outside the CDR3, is KAGVTQTPRYLIKTRGQQVTLSCSPISGHRSVSWYQQTPGQGLQFLFEYFSETQRNKGNFPGRFSGRQFSNSRSEMNVSTLELGDSALYLCASSLSSGSYNEQFFGPGTRLTVL.

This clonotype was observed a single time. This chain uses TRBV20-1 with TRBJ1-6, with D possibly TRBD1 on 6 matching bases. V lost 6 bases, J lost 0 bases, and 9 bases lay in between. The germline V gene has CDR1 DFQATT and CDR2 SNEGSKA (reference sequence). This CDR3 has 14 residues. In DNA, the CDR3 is TGCAGTGCGGAGGGGGGCTCCTATAATTCACCCCTCCACTTT. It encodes CSAEGGSYNSPLHF.

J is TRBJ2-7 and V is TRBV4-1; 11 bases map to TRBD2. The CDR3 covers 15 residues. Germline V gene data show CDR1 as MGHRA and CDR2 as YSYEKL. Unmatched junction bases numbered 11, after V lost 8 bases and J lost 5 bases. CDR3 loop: CASRASGGPSHEQYF. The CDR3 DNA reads TGCGCCAGCCGCGCTAGCGGGGGGCCTTCTCACGAGCAGTACTTC.

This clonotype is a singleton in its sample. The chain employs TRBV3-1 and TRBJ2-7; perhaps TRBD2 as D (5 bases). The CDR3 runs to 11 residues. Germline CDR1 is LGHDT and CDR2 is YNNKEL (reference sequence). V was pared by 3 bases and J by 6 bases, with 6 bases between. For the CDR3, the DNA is TGTGCCAGCAGCCAGAGGGCCGAGCAGTACTTC. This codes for CASSQRAEQYF.

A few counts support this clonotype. CDR3 amino acids: CASSAPSSYEQYF. The CDR3 DNA reads TGTGCTTCCTCCGCCCCGAGCTCCTACGAGCAGTACTTC. The V call is TRBV30, the J call TRBJ2-7; D is ambiguous. Looked up from germline, CDR1 is GTSNPN and CDR2 is SVGIG (reference sequence). This CDR3 region has 13 residues.